Given below is one T cell receptor beta chain in context. Its specificity is not known. V was trimmed by 2 bases and J by 8 bases, leaving 13 bases between them. The CDR3 loop spans 14 amino acids. The germline CDR1 and CDR2 sequences are MRHNA and SNTAGT. Here immunoSEQ multiplex PCR was the method, and the copy in TCRdb shows in-frame clones only, minus some. Of around 84,000 clones listed, around four fifths are singletons. The time point is: week 47, end of study. Doses of 300 ug of mutant IDH1 20-mer peptide were given with topical imiquimod. The sample belongs to a study of a mutant IDH1 vaccine in newly diagnosed glioma. Study-level background: The week-35 safety follow-up was V12, and the week-47 study end was V13.

Sequenced material: PBMCs, taken from a glioma patient whose treatment included an IDH1 peptide vaccine. V and J are TRBV6-4 and TRBJ2-1; TRBD1 or TRBD2 may be the D gene (6 bases each). This TCR came from a man aged 35-49 years with glioma. The CDR3 is CASSDRGAIDEQFF. CDR3 coding DNA: TGTGCCAGCAGTGACAGGGGGGCAATCGATGAGCAGTTCTTC.